These 8 T cell receptor beta chains share one sample of origin, sequenced in a study of tumor-infiltrating lymphocytes in localized non-small cell lung cancer. Sequencing used immunoSEQ multiplex PCR; TCRdb keeps in-frame clones, though not all of them. This sample has about 16,000 clones, with roughly 69% found just once. Material: lung tumor tissue. Receptor source: a human donor with non-small cell lung cancer.

The rearrangement joins TRBV6-1 to TRBJ2-7; D unclear. Trimming took 3 bases from V and 2 from J, leaving 8 bases between them. The CDR3 is 13 amino acids. Germline V gene lookup returns CDR1 MNHNS and CDR2 SASEGT. The CDR3 bases are TGTGCCAGCAGTGACAGGTCCCCCTACGAGCAGTACTTC. Translating gives CASSDRSPYEQYF.

The rearrangement links TRBV4-3 to TRBJ2-2, with unresolved D. CDR3 length: 18 amino acids. The V gene lost 0 bases and the J gene lost 5 bases, with 19 bases spanning the gap. CDR1 and CDR2 (germline): LGHNA, YSLEER. The CDR3 DNA reads TGCGCCAGCAGCCAAGAGTCTCAGGCGGTCACGCCAACCGGGGAGCTGTTTTTT. It translates to CASSQESQAVTPTGELFF.

The chain joins TRBV4-2 to TRBJ1-3; tentative D call: TRBD1 (6 bases). The CDR3 consists of 16 residues. From germline, CDR1 is LGHNA and CDR2 YNFKEQ. V lost 5 bases and J lost 0, with 14 bases in between. The CDR3 DNA is TGTGCCAGCAGCTTGGACAGAGGCAACTCTGGAAACACCATATATTTT. It translates to CASSLDRGNSGNTIYF.

The chain recombines TRBV21-1 with TRBJ1-1; TRBD1 is the table's D call, not checked against the DNA. TRBV21-1 is deemed a pseudogene. This CDR3 comprises 13 residues. CDR3 nucleotides: TGTGCCAGCAGCAAAGCTAGGGGACAGCAAGCTTTCTTT. Translating gives CASSKARGQQAFF.

This clone turned up a few times. The chain uses TRBV27 and TRBJ2-7, with TRBD2 matching 8 bases. Per germline, CDR1 MNHEY and CDR2 SMNVEV (reference sequence). V was clipped by 6 bases and J by 0 bases; unmatched bases: 4. The CDR3 totals 14 residues. CDR3 protein: CASSSGTSSYEQYF. The CDR3 DNA reads as TGTGCCAGCAGCTCAGGGACTAGCTCCTACGAGCAGTACTTC.

This sequence joins TRBV30 and TRBJ1-6; weak D call: TRBD1 (5 bases). CDR3 length: 14 amino acids. Germline V gives CDR1 GTSNPN, CDR2 SVGIG (reference sequence). Trimming took off 0 bases at V and 8 bases at J, with 11 bases between the two ends. CDR3 loop: CAWSVLVGHSPLHF. The CDR3 DNA is TGTGCCTGGAGTGTACTGGTGGGGCATTCACCCCTCCACTTT.

This rearrangement joins TRBV10-1 to TRBJ1-1; D not certain. CDR3 length equals 13 residues. The germline V and J ends were trimmed by 7 bases and 0 bases, with 9 bases remaining between them. Germline assignment: CDR1 WNHNN and CDR2 SYGVQD (reference sequence). DNA of the CDR3: TGCGCCAGCACCGAAGCGATGAACACTGAAGCTTTCTTT. Protein: CASTEAMNTEAFF.

The V call is TRBV4-2, the J call TRBJ1-2; D is perhaps TRBD1 (5 bases). There are 14 residues in the CDR3. The ends were cut back, 6 bases at V and 0 bases at J, with 11 bases in the middle. The germline CDR1 and CDR2 sequences are LGHNA and YNFKEQ. In DNA form, the CDR3 reads TGTGCCAGCAGGCCGGACAATACTAACTATGGCTACACCTTC. It translates to CASRPDNTNYGYTF.